Sequencing of this T cell receptor (beta chain) was carried out in a study of T cell responses to AZD1222 COVID-19 vaccine. Profiled with immunoSEQ multiplex PCR; TCRdb holds only in-frame clones, not every one. This table holds over 100,000 clones, 87% found once. J gave up 3 bases and V 6 bases, and 9 bases lay outside the gene matches. CDR1 is LNHDA, CDR2 SQIVND, per germline (reference sequence). This CDR3 is 17 amino acids long. The input for sequencing was peripheral blood, taken on day 0 of AZD1222 vaccination. This chain uses TRBV19 with TRBJ2-3, with 13 positions matching TRBD2. This sequence was found in an adult in good health. The CDR3 is CASSQRTSGSRTDTQYF. Written as DNA, the CDR3 is TGTGCCAGTAGCCAAAGGACTAGCGGGAGTCGGACAGATACGCAGTATTTT.